This T cell receptor (beta chain) was captured in a study of graft-versus-host responses after intestinal transplantation. Study information: Once they had received anti-thymocyte globulin induction, all recipients took tacrolimus and steroids for approximately 3 years. Study-wide findings and caveats: Allografts from individuals with graft-donor T cell macrochimerism displayed high graft-versus-host to host-versus-graft clonal ratios.

Details on this clone: Antigen unknown.

The CDR3 has 15 amino acids. Trimming took off 7 bases at V and 5 bases at J, with 18 bases between the two ends. Germline loops: CDR1 LNHDA, CDR2 SQIVND (reference sequence). TCRdb's copy holds only in-frame clones and misses some; the assay was immunoSEQ multiplex PCR. The sample has 84,000 or so clones, roughly 80% seen once; the top ten hold about 0.8%. Sequenced material: unstimulated CD4+ T cells sorted from spleen or lymph node cells, taken before intestinal transplant. The V gene is TRBV19, the J gene TRBJ1-5, with a tentative D call TRBD1 (6 bases). This TCR was sampled from a human donor who received an intestinal transplant. The CDR3 sequence: CASTNRVGGDQPQHF. CDR3 sequence (DNA): TGTGCCAGTACCAATCGGGTTGGGGGCGATCAGCCCCAGCATTTT.